These 27 T cell receptor beta chains were sequenced from one sample in a study of T cell repertoires in cytomegalovirus infection. Using its own MiXCR run on the reads, TCRdb lists one record per CDR3 protein. The table has hundreds of thousands of distinct CDR3 sequences, 15% to 20% seen once; the top ten hold approximately 8%. Sequencing used PBMCs. The receptors originated from a human donor in good health (CMV status not recorded). Some clones in this sample may be carry-over from other donors' samples.

This chain uses TRBV25-1 with TRBJ1-1, with unresolved D. Trimming took 2 bases from V and 1 from J, leaving 5 bases between them. The CDR3 runs to 13 residues. Germline V gene lookup returns CDR1 MGHDK and CDR2 SYGVNS. The DNA of the CDR3 is TGTGCCAGCAGTGAAGGCGGGAACACTGAAGCTTTCTTT. It encodes CASSEGGNTEAFF. Full variable domain (remainder filled in from reference TRBV25-1 and TRBJ1-1): EADIYQTPRYLVIGTGKKITLECSQTMGHDKMYWYQQDPGMELHLIHYSYGVNSTEKGDLSSESTVSRIRTEHFPLTLESARPSHTSQYLCASSEGGNTEAFFGQGTRLTVV.

The chain recombines TRBV28 with TRBJ1-3; possibly TRBD1 for D (5 bases). The V gene lost 2 bases and the J gene lost 8 bases, with 7 bases spanning the gap. The CDR3 is 12 residues long. CDR1 and CDR2 from the germline V gene are MDHEN and SYDVKM. CDR3 bases: TGTGCCAGCAGTTTAAGGGGAGACACCATATATTTT. Protein sequence: CASSLRGDTIYF.

This clonotype was recorded many times. The V gene is TRBV12-3 or TRBV12-4, the J gene TRBJ2-5, with D possibly TRBD2 on 6 matching bases. This CDR3 contains 18 residues. Trimming shortened V by 1 base and J by 5 bases, and 23 bases separated the two germline ends. The CDR3 coding sequence is TGTGCCAGCAGTTTAGGTTCCCGACTACCGGAGGGGCGGGAGACCCAGTACTTC. Its translation is CASSLGSRLPEGRETQYF.

The V and J genes are TRBV7-2 and TRBJ2-5, with TRBD1 matching over 7 bases. Germline V CDR1 and CDR2: SGHTA, FQGNSA. After removal of 8 bases from V and 1 base from J, the junction contained 10 bases not matched to a gene. The CDR3 sequence is 15 residues long. The CDR3 sequence: CASSRRQGRQETQYF. CDR3 bases: TGTGCCAGCTCCCGTCGACAGGGCCGCCAAGAGACCCAGTACTTC. The full variable domain, with the rest looked up from reference TRBV7-2 and TRBJ2-5, is GAGVSQSPSNKVTEKGKDVELRCDPISGHTALYWYRQSLGQGLEFLIYFQGNSAPDKSGLPSDRFSAERTGGSVSTLTIQRTQQEDSAVYLCASSRRQGRQETQYFGPGTRLLVL.

The genes are TRBV15 and TRBJ1-1, with D perhaps TRBD1 (5 bases). V was trimmed by 0 bases and J by 11 bases, leaving 22 bases between them. Germline V gene lookup returns CDR1 LNHNV and CDR2 YYDKDF (reference sequence). CDR3 size: 16 residues. This CDR3 reads CATSRDRSRVSGKAFF. The CDR3 DNA sequence: TGTGCCACCAGCAGAGATCGGAGCAGGGTATCGGGAAAGGCTTTCTTT.

The chain couples TRBV7-9 to TRBJ1-5; weak D call: TRBD1 (5 bases). The CDR3 runs to 13 residues. Trimming shortened V by 7 bases and J by 7 bases, and 14 bases separated the two germline ends. In germline, CDR1 is SEHNR, CDR2 FQNEAQ (reference sequence). The chain's CDR3 is CASTSQGRQPQHF. CDR3 sequence (DNA): TGTGCCAGCACCTCCCAGGGCAGGCAGCCCCAGCATTTT.

This chain joins TRBV15 and TRBJ1-2; TRBD1 might be the D (6 bases). V gave up 3 bases and J gave up 4 bases, with 18 bases separating them. The length of the CDR3 is 16 residues. CDR1 LNHNV and CDR2 YYDKDF come from the germline V gene (reference sequence). In DNA form, the CDR3 reads TGTGCCACCAGCAGGTTGGGAATGGGACAAGTCTATGGCTACACCTTC. It is translated as CATSRLGMGQVYGYTF.

This clonotype turned up a few times. This chain uses TRBV7-2 with TRBJ2-3; D may correspond to TRBD1 or TRBD2 (5 bases each). Trimming stripped 5 bases from V and 4 bases from J, with 13 bases between. Per the germline V gene, CDR1 is SGHTA and CDR2 is FQGNSA. This CDR3 comprises 14 residues. CDR3 region: CASSGTARADTQYF. In nucleotides, the CDR3 is TGTGCCAGCAGCGGGACGGCCCGGGCAGATACGCAGTATTTT.

This clonotype was seen a handful of times. The J gene is TRBJ1-5, the V gene TRBV18; D gene unclear. The ends were cut back, 2 bases at V and 3 bases at J, with 8 bases in the middle. Germline V gene sequence: CDR1 KGHSH, CDR2 LQKENI. There are 14 residues in the CDR3. CDR3 in DNA: TGTGCCAGCTCACCAATCGGAGACAATCAGCCCCAGCATTTT. Translating gives CASSPIGDNQPQHF. Complete variable domain (other parts from reference TRBV18 and TRBJ1-5): NAGVMQNPRHLVRRRGQEARLRCSPMKGHSHVYWYRQLPEEGLKFMVYLQKENIIDESGMPKERFSAEFPKEGPSILRIQQVVRGDSAAYFCASSPIGDNQPQHFGDGTRLSIL.

A note on this clonotype: The germline gene is not matched at one end of the junction; a read error may be the cause. This chain links TRBV10-3 with TRBJ1-2; possibly TRBD1 for D (5 bases). CDR3 size: 11 residues. Germline CDR1 and CDR2: ENHRY and SYGVKD. In nucleotides, the CDR3 is TGTGACATCCCGGGTTGGGACGGCTACACCTTC. It yields the protein CDIPGWDGYTF.

This clonotype was observed a few times. J is TRBJ2-7 and V is TRBV5-1, with D tentatively TRBD1 (5 bases). CDR1 and CDR2 (germline): SGHRS, YFSETQ. This CDR3 region has 14 residues. Trimming shortened V by 0 bases and J by 4 bases, and 11 bases separated the two germline ends. The CDR3 sequence is CASSLEGAIYEQYF. CDR3 nucleotide sequence: TGCGCCAGCAGCTTGGAAGGGGCTATTTACGAGCAGTACTTC. Using reference TRBV5-1 and TRBJ2-7 for the parts outside the CDR3, the full variable domain is KAGVTQTPRYLIKTRGQQVTLSCSPISGHRSVSWYQQTPGQGLQFLFEYFSETQRNKGNFPGRFSGRQFSNSRSEMNVSTLELGDSALYLCASSLEGAIYEQYFGPGTRLTVT.

About this clonotype: It may be a read error: a sequence one base away is much more abundant. This chain joins TRBV7-2 and TRBJ1-2; D is ambiguous. The CDR3 has 13 residues. V gave up 3 bases and J gave up 5 bases, with 10 bases separating them. CDR1 is SGHTA, CDR2 FQGNSA, per germline. CDR3 bases: TGTGCCAGCAGCTTTAGATGGGCGTATGGCTACACCTTC. Its translation is CASSFRWAYGYTF.

This clonotype occurred many times. The V call is TRBV2, the J call TRBJ1-1; D not certain. V lost 5 bases and J lost 0, with 10 bases in between. Germline V gene data show CDR1 as SNHLY and CDR2 as FYNNEI. The CDR3 has 14 residues. The CDR3 spells CASSRKLMNTEAFF. CDR3 coding DNA: TGTGCCAGCAGTCGCAAGTTAATGAACACTGAAGCTTTCTTT.

This clonotype was counted a few times. The rearrangement joins TRBV20-1 to TRBJ2-3; 7 bases fit TRBD2. Per germline, CDR1 DFQATT and CDR2 SNEGSKA (reference sequence). V trimming: 3 bases; J trimming: 2 bases; junction bases outside the gene matches: 5. CDR3 length equals 14 residues. In DNA form, the CDR3 reads TGCAGTGCTAGGCCTAGCGGCAACACAGATACGCAGTATTTT. This codes for CSARPSGNTDTQYF.

This clonotype was counted ten times or more. The CDR3: CASSSFGVNEQYF. As DNA, the CDR3 is TGTGCCAGCAGCTCATTCGGCGTGAACGAGCAGTACTTC. The genes are TRBV7-9 and TRBJ2-7; D uncertain. The CDR3 consists of 13 residues. Germline V gene lookup returns CDR1 SEHNR and CDR2 FQNEAQ (reference sequence). Trimming took 4 bases from V and 5 from J, leaving 12 bases between them.

This clonotype was observed at least ten times. CDR3 amino acids: CASSYRGTGNEQFF. For the CDR3, the DNA is TGTGCCAGCAGTTACCGTGGGACAGGCAATGAGCAGTTCTTC. This chain uses TRBV6-6 with TRBJ2-1; 8 bases are a match to TRBD1. Per the germline V gene, CDR1 is MNHNY and CDR2 is SVGAGI (reference sequence). The CDR3 runs 14 residues. Germline trimming cut 2 bases from V and 6 bases from J; bases unmatched to any gene: 3.

Points on this clonotype: Without the conserved terminal phenylalanine or tryptophan, this CDR3 likely stems from a read error. J is TRBJ2-7 and V is TRBV20-1, with D unresolved. The germline V gene has CDR1 DFQATT and CDR2 SNEGSKA (reference sequence). This CDR3 is 13 amino acids long. Trimming took 0 bases from V and 0 from J, leaving 6 bases between them. CDR3 DNA: TGCAGTGCTAGAGATAAGGGCTCCTACGAGCAGTACTTA. Translation gives CSARDKGSYEQYL.

There are a few counts of this clonotype. The chain is built from TRBV20-1 and TRBJ2-7; 7 nucleotides align to TRBD2. Trimming removed 6 bases from V and 3 bases from J; junction bases left unmatched: 11. CDR3 size: 14 residues. Germline V gene sequence: CDR1 DFQATT, CDR2 SNEGSKA (reference sequence). This CDR3 is CSAPSGGSNYEQYF. Written as DNA, the CDR3 is TGCAGTGCCCCGTCGGGCGGGAGTAACTACGAGCAGTACTTC.

The gene calls are TRBV7-9 and TRBJ1-2; D ambiguous. This CDR3 has 12 amino acids. Deletions cut 7 bases from V and 14 bases from J, with 20 bases between. Germline V gene sequence: CDR1 SEHNR, CDR2 FQNEAQ (reference sequence). This CDR3 reads CASTRDPEAPTF. Here the CDR3 DNA reads TGTGCCAGCACGCGAGACCCCGAAGCCCCGACCTTC.

This clonotype has a handful of counts. This rearrangement joins TRBV27 to TRBJ1-2, with 7 bases lining up with TRBD1. Germline V gene lookup returns CDR1 MNHEY and CDR2 SMNVEV (reference sequence). Trimming at V came to 0 bases and at J to 8 bases, leaving 15 bases not matched to a gene. The CDR3 contains 17 residues. CDR3 amino acids: CASSLSVSTGRGMGYTF. CDR3 DNA sequence: TGTGCCAGCAGTTTATCAGTCTCGACAGGGCGCGGCATGGGCTACACCTTC.

The rearrangement uses TRBV5-6 and TRBJ2-3; D ambiguous. From germline, CDR1 is SGHDT and CDR2 YYEEEE. Trimming cost V 2 bases and J 2 bases, with 9 bases left between them. The CDR3 length is 14 residues. CDR3 nucleotides: TGTGCCAGCAGCTTCCTCCGGTTCACAGATACGCAGTATTTT. Translated, it gives CASSFLRFTDTQYF.

This clonotype was observed many times. This chain links TRBV7-2 with TRBJ1-3; D uncertain. CDR3 length: 15 residues. The germline gives CDR1 SGHTA, CDR2 FQGNSA. Trimming removed 5 bases at V and 0 bases at J, with 11 bases between. This CDR3 is CASSPTYSSGNTIYF. In DNA, the CDR3 is TGTGCCAGCAGCCCGACTTACAGCTCTGGAAACACCATATATTTT.

This clonotype was seen more than once but under ten times. This rearrangement joins TRBV6-6 to TRBJ1-1; TRBD1 matches at 9 bases. The CDR3 is 16 amino acids. Germline assignment: CDR1 MNHNY and CDR2 SVGAGI (reference sequence). The trim removed 2 bases at V and 4 bases at J, leaving 8 bases unmatched. CDR3 bases: TGTGCCAGCAGTTACCCGACAGGGGGAGGGGTCACTGAAGCTTTCTTT. Protein product: CASSYPTGGGVTEAFF.

There are many counts of this clonotype. V usage is TRBV7-2 and J usage is TRBJ2-3, with D unresolved. Trimming removed 4 bases from V and 5 bases from J, with 7 bases in between. There are 12 residues in the CDR3. Germline V gene data show CDR1 as SGHTA and CDR2 as FQGNSA. The DNA for the CDR3 is TGTGCCAGCAGCTCACGCCTAGATACGCAGTATTTT. Amino acid sequence: CASSSRLDTQYF.

The sample holds many counts of this clonotype. J is TRBJ1-2 and V is TRBV7-2, with D maybe TRBD1 (5 bases). The V end lost 5 bases, the J end lost 3 bases, and 19 bases lay between the germline ends. The germline gives CDR1 SGHTA, CDR2 FQGNSA. The CDR3 runs 16 residues. The chain's CDR3 is CASSKEWGISYYGYTF. The CDR3 DNA reads TGTGCCAGCAGCAAAGAGTGGGGGATAAGTTACTATGGCTACACCTTC.

This clonotype was picked up many times. The genes are TRBV7-2 and TRBJ2-6; 7 positions agree with TRBD2. The germline gives CDR1 SGHTA, CDR2 FQGNSA. V shed 7 bases and J 0 bases; nucleotides not matched to a gene: 6. CDR3 size: 16 residues. Here the CDR3 DNA reads TGTGCCAGCACCTTGGGGGGGGGCTCTGGGGCCAACGTCCTGACTTTC. Protein: CASTLGGGSGANVLTF.

This clonotype showed up just a few times. The genes are TRBV10-3 and TRBJ2-4; 9 bases are a match to TRBD2. Germline loops: CDR1 ENHRY, CDR2 SYGVKD. The CDR3 sequence is 17 residues long. Trimming at V came to 0 bases and at J to 2 bases, leaving 5 bases not matched to a gene. The CDR3, as DNA: TGTGCCATCAGTGAGTCAGGGACTAGCATAACCAAAAACATTCAGTACTTC. Its protein product is CAISESGTSITKNIQYF.